These 16 T cell receptor beta chains share one sample of origin, sequenced in a study of beta chain features in type 1 diabetes. Expressed TCRB transcripts were sequenced because the isolated RNA had all been reverse transcribed beforehand. Only in-frame clones appear in the TCRdb table, and some are missing; sequencing was by immunoSEQ multiplex PCR. Here the sample spans approximately 140,000 clones, roughly 10% being singletons. Sequencing input: central memory CD4+ T cells from blood. The receptor set was obtained from a woman aged 40 to 50 in good health.

V usage is TRBV18 and J usage is TRBJ1-4; D unclear. The V end lost 0 bases, the J end lost 8 bases, and 13 bases lay between the germline ends. The CDR3 is 15 amino acids. The germline gives CDR1 KGHSH, CDR2 LQKENI. The CDR3 region is CASSPPGEGGEKLFF. CDR3 in DNA: TGTGCCAGCTCACCACCGGGAGAGGGAGGCGAAAAACTGTTTTTT.

This clone was picked up a small number of times. At the DNA level, this CDR3 is encoded by other sequences in the same sample as well. The chain links TRBV7-9 to TRBJ1-5; D not certain. Per the germline V gene, CDR1 is SEHNR and CDR2 is FQNEAQ (reference sequence). The CDR3 is 14 residues long. Between the trimmed V and J ends, which lost 3 bases and 2 bases, there was a span of 8 bases. The CDR3 sequence is CASSLEGGNQPQHF. CDR3 coding DNA: TGTGCCAGCAGCTTGGAGGGCGGCAATCAGCCCCAGCATTTT. The full variable domain, in which reference TRBV7-9 and TRBJ1-5 provide the parts outside the CDR3, is DTGVSQNPRHKITKRGQNVTFRCDPISEHNRLYWYRQTLGQGPEFLTYFQNEAQLEKSRLLSDRFSAERPKGSFSTLEIQRTEQGDSAMYLCASSLEGGNQPQHFGDGTRLSIL.

This clone occurred many times. Other nucleotide sequences from this sample produce the same CDR3. The chain carries TRBV18 and TRBJ2-7; D is perhaps TRBD2 (6 bases). Per the germline V gene, CDR1 is KGHSH and CDR2 is LQKENI. V was cut by 6 bases and J by 3 bases, with 9 bases left in between. The length of the CDR3 is 12 residues. The CDR3: CASSPGGYEQYF. In nucleotides, the CDR3 is TGTGCCAGCTCCCCCGGGGGCTACGAGCAGTACTTC.

CDR3 DNA sequence: TGTGCCACCAGCAGAGATAGGGTCGGCAGGGATAGGAATTCACCCCTCCACTTT. This encodes CATSRDRVGRDRNSPLHF. The chain employs TRBV15 and TRBJ1-6, with a possible D match to TRBD1 (5 bases). CDR3 size: 18 residues. Germline lookup yields CDR1 LNHNV and CDR2 YYDKDF (reference sequence). V lost 0 bases and J lost 7, with 19 bases in between.

This clone was seen more than once but under ten times. CDR3 sequence reads: CASSGGTGGPDTQYF. The CDR3 bases are TGCGCCAGCAGCGGCGGGACGGGGGGCCCGGATACGCAGTATTTT. The genes are TRBV5-1 and TRBJ2-3; a possible D gene is TRBD2 (7 bases). The germline gives CDR1 SGHRS, CDR2 YFSETQ. V was trimmed by 4 bases and J by 6 bases, leaving 18 bases between them. The CDR3 is 15 amino acids.

This clone occurred a few times. This chain's CDR3 is CASSLSSAGNTEAFF. CDR3 bases: TGTGCCAGCTCCCTATCCTCCGCGGGGAACACTGAAGCTTTCTTT. The chain employs TRBV18 and TRBJ1-1; D is uncertain. Germline-derived CDR1 and CDR2 are KGHSH and LQKENI. With 6 bases removed from V and 1 base from J, the gap between germline ends came to 15 bases. The CDR3 is made up of 15 amino acids.

V gene TRBV7-9 combines with J gene TRBJ1-3; D gene uncertain. V gave up 5 bases and J gave up 1 base, with 9 bases separating them. This CDR3 has 14 residues. Germline-derived CDR1 and CDR2 are SEHNR and FQNEAQ (reference sequence). The CDR3 nucleotides read TGTGCCAGCAGCGCCCTGGAGTCTGGAAACACCATATATTTT. It yields the protein CASSALESGNTIYF.

This clone was seen more than once but under ten times. The chain carries TRBV5-1 and TRBJ2-2; D is possibly TRBD2 (5 bases). Trimming left V 7 bases short and J 2 bases short, with 12 bases between. The germline V gene has CDR1 SGHRS and CDR2 YFSETQ. The CDR3 runs 14 residues. CDR3 DNA: TGCGCCAGCTACCCGGGGTCCAACACCGGGGAGCTGTTTTTT. Translation: CASYPGSNTGELFF. Based on the CDR3 plus reference TRBV5-1 and TRBJ2-2, the full variable domain is KAGVTQTPRYLIKTRGQQVTLSCSPISGHRSVSWYQQTPGQGLQFLFEYFSETQRNKGNFPGRFSGRQFSNSRSEMNVSTLELGDSALYLCASYPGSNTGELFFGEGSRLTVL.

In this sample, this clone turned up once. The gene calls are TRBV6-5 and TRBJ2-3; no definite D call. Per the germline V gene, CDR1 is MNHEY and CDR2 is SVGAGI. V gave up 5 bases and J gave up 8 bases, with 11 bases separating them. The CDR3 is made up of 12 amino acids. The CDR3 nucleotides are TGTGCCAGCAGTGAAGCCCCTTTTACGCAGTATTTT. Translated, it gives CASSEAPFTQYF.

This clone has only a few counts. V usage is TRBV2 and J usage is TRBJ1-1; 9 nucleotides align to TRBD1. The CDR3 length is 14 residues. V was pared by 6 bases and J by 5 bases, with 7 bases of the junction left unmatched. The germline CDR1 and CDR2 sequences are SNHLY and FYNNEI. This chain's CDR3 is CASSDRGWGTEAFF. CDR3 nucleotides: TGTGCCAGCAGCGACAGGGGGTGGGGGACTGAAGCTTTCTTT.

This clone was observed a handful of times. The chain couples TRBV2 to TRBJ2-3, with D unresolved. Germline lookup yields CDR1 SNHLY and CDR2 FYNNEI. Between the trimmed V and J ends, which lost 4 bases and 5 bases, there was a span of 13 bases. The CDR3 extends over 14 amino acids. The CDR3 DNA is TGTGCCAGCAGTGTTATAAAGCCGAGAGATACGCAGTATTTT. Translated: CASSVIKPRDTQYF. Complete variable domain (other parts from reference TRBV2 and TRBJ2-3): EPEVTQTPSHQVTQMGQEVILRCVPISNHLYFYWYRQILGQKVEFLVSFYNNEISEKSEIFDDQFSVERPDGSNFTLKIRSTKLEDSAMYFCASSVIKPRDTQYFGPGTRLTVL.

This clone has just a few counts. Here the CDR3 DNA reads TGCGCCAGCAGCCAGAATGGGGGGAGTGAAGCTTTCTTT. Residues: CASSQNGGSEAFF. The chain has TRBV5-1 and TRBJ1-1, with D maybe TRBD1 (5 bases). Trimming shortened V by 4 bases and J by 7 bases, and 14 bases separated the two germline ends. This CDR3 comprises 13 residues. Per germline, CDR1 SGHRS and CDR2 YFSETQ.

This clone was recorded a few times. The chain uses TRBV18 and TRBJ1-6; possibly TRBD1 for D (6 bases). Trimming removed 5 bases from V and 6 bases from J, with 14 bases in between. CDR1 KGHSH and CDR2 LQKENI come from the germline V gene. The CDR3 length is 15 residues. This CDR3 reads CASSGNRDPNSPLHF. CDR3 DNA sequence: TGTGCCAGCTCAGGCAACAGGGACCCTAATTCACCCCTCCACTTT.

This clone was seen ten or more times. The junction and the germline gene differ at one end; a read error may be behind it. V usage is TRBV4-1 and J usage is TRBJ2-7; TRBD1 agrees at 11 bases. CDR1 is MGHRA and CDR2 is YSYEKL in the germline V gene. The CDR3 extends over 14 amino acids. Here the CDR3 DNA reads TGCGCCAGCAGTCAAGGACAGGGGGCCCACGAGCAGTACTTC. Translated: CASSQGQGAHEQYF.

This rearrangement joins TRBV5-1 to TRBJ2-3, with TRBD2 identical over 8 bases. CDR3 length: 16 amino acids. J gave up 2 bases and V 2 bases, and 7 bases lay outside the gene matches. CDR1 is SGHRS and CDR2 is YFSETQ in the germline V gene. CDR3: CASSLPLADHTDTQYF. The CDR3 DNA is TGCGCCAGCAGCTTACCACTAGCGGATCACACAGATACGCAGTATTTT. The full variable domain, its missing parts supplied by reference TRBV5-1 and TRBJ2-3, is KAGVTQTPRYLIKTRGQQVTLSCSPISGHRSVSWYQQTPGQGLQFLFEYFSETQRNKGNFPGRFSGRQFSNSRSEMNVSTLELGDSALYLCASSLPLADHTDTQYFGPGTRLTVL.

This clone showed up just a few times. The chain recombines TRBV7-2 with TRBJ1-5; D gene ambiguous. Germline V gene data show CDR1 as SGHTA and CDR2 as FQGNSA. The CDR3 length is 13 residues. V was trimmed by 5 bases and J by 8 bases, leaving 13 bases between them. The CDR3 DNA follows: TGTGCCAGCAGCCTCCAGGCCCCGAAGCCCCAGCATTTT. Translating gives CASSLQAPKPQHF.